The rows below give T cell receptor beta chains drawn from one sample of a study of response to subunit inactivated influenza vaccine. Via MiXCR, TCRdb re-called the RT-PCR reads, giving one row per CDR3 protein. The sample consists of hundreds of thousands of distinct CDR3 sequences, approximately 21% of them appearing once. The sequences come from PBMCs from blood, collected around 22 months after vaccination. These receptors originate from a man aged 50 to 75 who received an inactivated influenza vaccine. Each CDR3 is given with its conserved first and last residue. The D gene is left open where the match is weak. Clone size is not always given. Where it is, it says once, few, many or a class for expanded clones.

D | J | V | size | DNA | CDR3
NA | TRBJ1-1 | TRBV7-9 | many | TGTGCCAGCAGCCCTTTATCATCATCGAACACTGAAGCTTTCTTT | CASSPLSSSNTEAFF
NA | TRBJ2-5 | TRBV5-1 | few | TGCGCCAGCAGCTTGCCCAGGGAGGAGACCCAGTACTTC | CASSLPREETQYF
TRBD1 | TRBJ2-7 | TRBV20-1 | NA | TGCAGTGCCAGTTCCATCGGACAGGGTGGACTCGAGCAGTACTTC | CSASSIGQGGLEQYF
NA | TRBJ2-1 | TRBV5-1 | few | TGCGCCAGCAGCTTTGCTAGTAGATCCTACAATGAGCAGTTCTTC | CASSFASRSYNEQFF
NA | TRBJ2-7 | TRBV7-2 | few | TGTGCCAGCAGCTTCGTTGCTGGGTTGTACGAGCAGTACTTC | CASSFVAGLYEQYF
TRBD1 | TRBJ2-5 | TRBV30 | few | TGTGCCTGGAGTGTACGGGGATCCGGGACAGGGGGCTGGGGGACCCAGTACTTC | CAWSVRGSGTGGWGTQYF
TRBD1 | TRBJ2-7 | TRBV5-1 | NA | TGCGCCAGCAGCTTCTTCACAGGGGCCCCCTACGAGCAGTACTTC | CASSFFTGAPYEQYF
NA | TRBJ1-6 | TRBV13 | few | TGTGCCAGCAGCCGGGGTCAGCTTGATTCACCCCTCCACTTT | CASSRGQLDSPLHF
NA | TRBJ1-5 | TRBV29-1 | NA | TGCAGCGTTGGAGGGGACAATCAGCCCCAGCATTTT | CSVGGDNQPQHF
NA | TRBJ2-1 | TRBV7-2 | few | TGTGCCAGCAGCTTATACGGGGGCAATGAGCAGTTCTTC | CASSLYGGNEQFF
NA | TRBJ1-6 | TRBV25-1 | few | TGTGCCAGCAGTGACGGTGGCAGTCTTAGGAGCTCCTATAATTCACCCCTCCACTTT | CASSDGGSLRSSYNSPLHF
NA | TRBJ1-2 | TRBV5-4 | few | TGTGCCAGCAGCCGAGAGGTGGGGGCGCTTGATGGCTACACCTTC | CASSREVGALDGYTF
NA | TRBJ1-2 | TRBV12-3/TRBV12-4 | few | TGTGCCAGCAGTCATACCGGGACACGTGGCTACACCTTC | CASSHTGTRGYTF
TRBD1 | TRBJ2-2 | TRBV9 | few | TGTGCCAGCAGCGAGGGACAGGGTGCGAACACCGGGGAGCTGTTTTTT | CASSEGQGANTGELFF
TRBD1 | TRBJ1-2 | TRBV29-1 | many | TGCAGCGTTGACCGGGACAGGGTACATGGCTACACCTTC | CSVDRDRVHGYTF
TRBD1 | TRBJ1-2 | TRBV27 | few | TGTGCCAGCAGTCCCCACCAGACAGGGGATGGCTACACCTTC | CASSPHQTGDGYTF
NA | TRBJ2-3 | TRBV4-3 | many | TGCGCCAGCAGCCAAGGTCCGACAGATACGCAGTATTTT | CASSQGPTDTQYF
TRBD1 | TRBJ1-1 | TRBV9 | few | TGTGCCAGCAGCGGAGAGGGGGCAGGGACTAGCGAAGCTTTCTTT | CASSGEGAGTSEAFF
NA | TRBJ2-7 | TRBV29-1 | many | TGCAGCGTTGCAATAACTCAGGGGTACGAGCAGTACTTC | CSVAITQGYEQYF
TRBD1 | TRBJ2-1 | TRBV6-1 | once | TGTGCCAGCAGTCCGCTTGGACAGGGGGCAAGGAATGAGCAGTTCTTC | CASSPLGQGARNEQFF
NA | TRBJ1-3 | TRBV7-9 | NA | TGTGCCAGCAGCTTAGATTTGGTCGAATCCACCATATATTTT | CASSLDLVESTIYF
NA | TRBJ2-3 | TRBV7-9 | NA | TGTGCCAGCAGCCGTAGCGGCACAGATACGCAGTATTTT | CASSRSGTDTQYF
TRBD1 | TRBJ2-7 | TRBV20-1 | NA | TGCAGTGCTAAGGCACAGGGGCGCTACGAGCAGTACTTC | CSAKAQGRYEQYF
TRBD1 | TRBJ1-3 | TRBV12-3/TRBV12-4 | many | TGTGCCAGCAACCAACAGGGGGCTGGAAACACCATATATTTT | CASNQQGAGNTIYF
TRBD1 | TRBJ1-4 | TRBV28 | NA | TGTGCCAGCAGTTTCCAGGGGGCGTATGAAAAACTGTTTTTT | CASSFQGAYEKLFF
TRBD2 | TRBJ2-2 | TRBV6-5 | NA | TGTGCCAGCAGTTACTGGGCACTAGCGGGACCCATCACCGGGGAGCTGTTTTTT | CASSYWALAGPITGELFF